This entry is about one TCR beta chain. The count of this clonotype is one. Its antigen is currently not known. Base-call qualities are not available, and no considerably larger clone is one nucleotide away. A single read makes a weak case. The source of the sample is a study of CD8 T cells in Susac syndrome (dated by TCRdb to between 2018 and 2021). In the study overall: The study used repertoire sequencing to test whether antigen drove CD8+ T cell activation and differentiation in Susac syndrome. CD8+ T cell repertoire clonality was compared between eleven to twelve healthy donors, approximately 14 Susac syndrome patients and around 15 multiple sclerosis patients. The paper's findings and limits, for the study overall: The study acknowledged that relatively few individuals were included in the TCR sequencing and HLA analysis.

High-throughput TCR beta sequencing profiled peripheral blood CD8+ and CD4+ T cells from healthy donors, Susac syndrome patients and multiple sclerosis patients. Multiple sclerosis controls were treatment-naive patients with stable or active relapsing-remitting disease fulfilling revised McDonald criteria. Bulk CD8+ and CD4+ T cells were purified by magnetic negative isolation, while CD8+ TEMRA cells were enriched using FACS. Blood was collected in EDTA tubes and processed within 24 hours, with PBMCs isolated through density gradient centrifugation. PBMCs intended for TCR sequencing were cryopreserved in liquid nitrogen and thawed later in a water bath at 37 degrees C. The sorted or isolated CD4+, CD8+ and CD8+ TEMRA cells had a purity of 90% or higher. V loses 4 bases, J loses 11 bases, and the germline ends lie 11 bases apart. The CDR3 spans 11 residues, from the cysteine through the phenylalanine. CDR3 DNA only is kept here, 33 bases in frame from base 1.

RNA was extracted using the RNeasy kit, and roughly 0.45 to 1 microgram was reverse transcribed with random hexamers. TCR beta CDR3 regions were amplified with the immunoSEQ multiplex PCR assay covering 54 Vbeta and 13 Jbeta segments. PCR amplification bias was corrected using a synthetic template baseline for primer optimization and computational correction. The source study handled its data this way. Reads were annotated to V, D and J genes according to IMGT and were analyzed with immunoSEQ Analyzer, with only productive sequences retained. Clonality was calculated as one minus the Shannon entropy normalized by log2 of the number of productive unique sequences. For each patient and control, public and private clones were evaluated among the 100 most prevalent clones. Clones were defined as Susac-specific when absent from the healthy and MS cohorts, from some 1,100 published viral clones and from other ImmuneACCESS disease sequences. The raw public reads went through TCRdb reprocessing: fastp at Q25, MiXCR clone calling, in-frame beta chains kept. Rows are unified per CDR3 protein, each entry keeping the most common DNA and genes. Clone size and V and J calls follow TCRdb, not the original study. For this sample there are a few hundred thousand distinct CDR3 sequences; over 75% appear just once. Of the sample, around 0.18% is held by the ten largest clones.

Sequencing input: CD8+ T cells from PBMCs. This sequence originates from a human donor with multiple sclerosis. The rearrangement combines TRBV12-3 or TRBV12-4 with TRBJ1-1; TRBD1 could be the D gene, as 5 bases match. The CDR3 corresponds to CASSYDGGAFF. The sequenced DNA is TGTGCCAGCAGTTATGATGGGGGGGCTTTCTTT.